Here is one TCR beta chain with its context. The table came from immunoSEQ multiplex PCR; TCRdb's copy has only in-frame clones and leaves some out. The repertoire includes fewer than 4,500 clones, 78% of them detected once, and under 8.5% sits in the top ten. Germline values: CDR1 GTSNPN, CDR2 SVGIG (reference sequence). V was clipped by 2 bases and J by 3 bases; unmatched bases: 7. This CDR3 comprises 14 residues. The data originate from a study of high-grade serous ovarian cancer treatment subgroups. Tumor samples were taken before definitive surgery or chemotherapy. The sample comprised tumor tissue. The TCR originated in a human donor with high-grade serous ovarian cancer. The V and J genes are TRBV30 and TRBJ2-7; 7 bases map to TRBD1. Written as DNA, the CDR3 is TGTGCCTGGAGTAGGACAGGCCCCTACTACGAGCAGTACTTC. Protein sequence: CAWSRTGPYYEQYF.